Listed below are T cell receptor beta chains from one sample, sequenced in a study of cytomegalovirus exposure and HLA in healthy donors. Sequencing used immunoSEQ multiplex PCR; TCRdb keeps in-frame clones, though not all of them. The sample yields some 110,000 clones, around 77% seen once. Sequencing used PBMCs. These receptors were obtained from a woman aged 40 to 50 in good health and CMV-seropositive. Both conserved end residues are part of each CDR3. Fields, in order: D gene, V gene, J gene, clone size, CDR3 protein, CDR3 DNA. The D gene is left open where the match is weak. Clone size is shown for a subset of rows, as once, few, many or a class of expanded clone.

d_call: TRBD1; v_call: TRBV11-2; j_call: TRBJ1-5; clone_size: NA; cdr3_aa: CASSLEGGAGQPQHF; cdr3_nt: TGTGCCAGCAGCTTAGAAGGGGGCGCTGGACAGCCCCAGCATTTT
d_call: NA; v_call: TRBV6-5; j_call: TRBJ1-1; clone_size: NA; cdr3_aa: CASRQTIQNTEAFF; cdr3_nt: TGTGCCAGCAGACAGACCATTCAGAACACTGAAGCTTTCTTT
d_call: NA; v_call: TRBV30; j_call: TRBJ1-1; clone_size: NA; cdr3_aa: CAWKAWQGFNTEAFF; cdr3_nt: TGTGCCTGGAAGGCGTGGCAGGGCTTCAACACTGAAGCTTTCTTT
d_call: NA; v_call: TRBV14; j_call: TRBJ2-5; clone_size: once; cdr3_aa: CASSFQGGGQETQYF; cdr3_nt: TGTGCCAGCAGCTTCCAGGGGGGCGGTCAAGAGACCCAGTACTTC
d_call: NA; v_call: TRBV28; j_call: TRBJ1-6; clone_size: NA; cdr3_aa: CASSLGGAGSPLHF; cdr3_nt: TGTGCCAGCAGTCTCGGGGGGGCTGGGTCACCCCTCCACTTT
d_call: TRBD2; v_call: TRBV7-2; j_call: TRBJ2-5; clone_size: NA; cdr3_aa: CASSLGTAGVLETQYF; cdr3_nt: TGTGCCAGCAGCTTAGGTACAGCGGGAGTTTTAGAGACCCAGTACTTC
d_call: TRBD1; v_call: TRBV5-1; j_call: TRBJ2-7; clone_size: NA; cdr3_aa: CASSPGQGAYEQYF; cdr3_nt: TGCGCCAGCAGCCCCGGACAGGGAGCCTACGAGCAGTACTTC
d_call: NA; v_call: TRBV6-1; j_call: TRBJ2-7; clone_size: NA; cdr3_aa: CASSEAQDFYEQYF; cdr3_nt: TGTGCCAGCAGTGAAGCTCAGGATTTCTACGAGCAGTACTTC
d_call: TRBD2; v_call: TRBV28; j_call: TRBJ2-7; clone_size: NA; cdr3_aa: CASSLGLAAPLYEQYF; cdr3_nt: TGTGCCAGCAGTTTGGGACTAGCGGCCCCCCTCTACGAGCAGTACTTC
d_call: TRBD2; v_call: TRBV6-1; j_call: TRBJ2-7; clone_size: few; cdr3_aa: CASSEAAGGPSYEQYF; cdr3_nt: TGTGCCAGCAGTGAAGCGGCGGGAGGGCCCTCCTACGAGCAGTACTTC